The clone carrying this TCR beta chain was recorded only once. Since the CDR3 does not end with the conserved phenylalanine or tryptophan, this likely comes from a read error. Time point: newly diagnosed GD, antithyroid drugs for less than 3 months. Construction of the TCR library relied on RNA isolated from PBMCs. This sample stems from a study of regulatory T cells in long-lasting Graves disease. Construction of TCR beta libraries relied on iRepertoire HTBI primers and on Arm-PCR targeting CDR3 regions. TCRdb independently ran MiXCR on the multiplex PCR reads; one entry per CDR3 protein. The sample has 500,000 or so distinct CDR3 sequences, about 16% seen once. This CDR3 comprises 16 residues. Germline loops: CDR1 SGHTA, CDR2 FQGTGA. V shed 2 bases and J shed 1 base, with 12 bases lying between them. The same sample was also used in a study of T cells in Graves' hyperthyroidism and ophthalmopathy.

The material sequenced was peripheral blood mononuclear cells (PBMCs), taken at new diagnosis, from a patient treated with antithyroid drugs. The clonotype originates from a woman aged 35-65 years with Graves disease. This chain links TRBV7-3 with TRBJ2-4; no firm D call. The CDR3 DNA reads TGTGCCAGCAGCTTACCCCCCCGCGGCGCCAAAAACATTCAGTACCTC. It yields the protein CASSLPPRGAKNIQYL.